Here is one T cell receptor beta chain with its context. Its cognate antigen has yet to be identified. No per-base quality is available; no much larger clone lies one base away. The sample is drawn from a study of OX40 agonist ivuxolimab in advanced cancers. Background for the entire study: The costimulatory receptor OX40 (CD134) was targeted by ivuxolimab, a fully human IgG2 agonistic monoclonal antibody. Patients were allowed to have had prior anti-PD-1, anti-PD-L1 or anti-CTLA-4 therapy, and more than 30% of the dose-escalation patients had previously received checkpoint inhibitors. The point of sequencing TCRbeta in the periphery was to test whether ivuxolimab changed TCR sequence diversity and drove clonal T-cell expansion. The monotherapy dose-escalation portion (N = 52 patients) of the phase I ivuxolimab trial is reported in the paper. Intravenous ivuxolimab was administered to patients every 2 weeks at six dose levels: 0.01, 0.1, 0.3, 1.5, 3 and 10 mg/kg. In the dose-escalation cohort, approximately 82% of patients were male, and the mean age was 60 years with a range of roughly 20 to 80. Partial responses occurred in three dose-escalation patients: two with cutaneous melanoma and one with hepatocellular carcinoma. Of the approximately 50 dose-escalation patients, hepatocellular carcinoma was present in 19, melanoma in some 15, renal cell carcinoma in 9 and head and neck cancer in 9. Paper-wide results and their limitations: In the 0.1-3.0 mg/kg groups, partial responders had among the lowest normalized peripheral clonal expansion, particularly in CD8+ T cells. Low levels of normalized T-cell clonal expansion were also shown by some nonresponding patients. After ivuxolimab, expanded clones were on average more numerous among CD8+ T cells than among CD4+ T cells. At doses from 0.1 to 3.0 mg/kg, clonal expansion was seen in both CD4+ and CD8+ blood T cells between baseline and week 6. Which antigens the clonally expanded peripheral T cells were specific for was not determined.

For sequencing of the TCRbeta CDR3 region, genomic DNA was extracted from the sorted cells. TCRbeta CDR3 regions were sequenced using the immunoSEQ Assay. TCRdb holds this immuneACCESS table with in-frame rearrangements only. Some clones are missing; in checked studies, unresolved V genes explain under half, and the rest has no known cause. The sample table lists some 99,000 clones, about four fifths of them with a count of one. Clones ranked in the top ten supply approximately 1.5% of the sample. CDR1 and CDR2 are drawn from the germline V gene (reference sequence): MNHNY, SVGAGI. The cysteine opens and the phenylalanine closes a CDR3 of 14 amino acids. Here the CDR3 DNA is all that survives: 42 bases in frame from base 1. The junction shows trimming of 1 base on V and 6 bases on J, plus 12 bases between the germline ends. Patients with autoimmune disease history or receiving systemic immunosuppression were excluded from the trial. Peripheral blood for TCR sequencing was collected from all dose cohorts at baseline, on cycle 4 day 1, and on cycle 7 day 1. Samples were obtained from an open-label, multicenter, first-in-human phase I dose-escalation trial of ivuxolimab. Adults with locally advanced or metastatic melanoma, renal cell, hepatocellular, or head and neck squamous cell carcinoma were enrolled in the trial. Before TCR sequencing, CD4+ and CD8+ T cells were separately sorted from peripheral blood.

The chain links TRBV6-6 with TRBJ1-1, with TRBD1 tentatively as D gene (6 bases match). The sample consisted of CD4+ or CD8+ T cells sorted from blood, taken in a trial of the OX40 agonist ivuxolimab. The origin of this receptor is an adult with an advanced solid tumor such as melanoma, head and neck, liver or kidney cancer. The CDR3 region: CASSYYAGVAEAFF. The DNA sequence reads TGTGCCAGCAGTTACTACGCAGGGGTGGCTGAAGCTTTCTTT.